Many counts were recorded for the clone carrying this T cell receptor beta chain. Antigen unknown. These patients, aged 18 to 65, had recently diagnosed hyperthyroidism lasting under 2 months. In making diagnoses, clinical symptoms, serum thyroxine and TRAb, thyroid ultrasound and orbital computed tomography were all used. Amplification yielded TCR beta CDR3 regions, with RNA transcripts as the source. An initial round of RT-PCR targeting the TCR CDR3 relied on the HTBI primer set. In TCRdb, the multiplex PCR reads were re-called with MiXCR into one record per CDR3 protein. This table holds roughly 510,000 distinct CDR3 sequences, about a fifth found once. These data come from a study of T cells in Graves' hyperthyroidism and ophthalmopathy. Broader study findings: With a median lead of roughly 6.2 months before onset, the model predicted ophthalmopathy.

The CDR3 has 17 amino acids. The V gene end was trimmed by 4 bases and the J gene end by 0 bases; junction bases not matched to a gene: 2. This TCR derives from a man aged 18 to 29 with Graves' hyperthyroidism. The J gene is TRBJ2-2, the V gene TRBV12-3 or TRBV12-4; 13 bases fit TRBD2. Sequencing was performed on blood. Here the CDR3 reads CASSSGTSGANTGELFF. Written as DNA, the CDR3 is TGTGCCAGCAGTTCTGGGACTAGCGGGGCGAACACCGGGGAGCTGTTTTTT.